This TCR beta chain was observed in a study of neurological immune-mediated disorders. TCRdb re-derived calls from the 5' RACE reads in MiXCR, one entry per CDR3 protein. Of tens of thousands of distinct CDR3 sequences in the sample, 3% to 4.5% are singletons; the top ten hold 1.6%. Many counts were recorded for this clonotype. Per germline, CDR1 LNHNV and CDR2 YYDKDF (reference sequence). Trimming shortened V by 0 bases and J by 5 bases, and 13 bases separated the two germline ends. CDR3 length equals 15 residues. The sample was PBMCs. V gene TRBV15 combines with J gene TRBJ1-1; D is undetermined. The clonotype comes from a man aged 25-45 years with multiple sclerosis. CDR3 nucleotides: TGTGCCACCAGCAGAGATGGCAGATGGTATACTGAAGCTTTCTTT. This encodes CATSRDGRWYTEAFF.